These 20 T cell receptor beta chains were all obtained from the same sample, sequenced in a study of T cells expressing NK-cell markers (dated by TCRdb to the early 2020s). The method behind the library was 5' RACE. Sequencing was carried out with an Illumina HiSeq 2000. TCRdb reprocessed the reads, reporting each CDR3 protein sequence once and no DNA. The data table for this sample lists about 540,000 distinct CDR3 sequences. The leading ten clones occupy less than 4.5% of the sample. Sequenced input: blood T cells: a sorted CD56 or NKG2C T cell subset, CD4+ or CD8+ T cells, or bulk PBMC T cells (not recorded which). The source is a young man in good health. Donor details come from another sample of the same person, matched by shared clones.

The chain has TRBV9 and TRBJ2-1; TCRdb lists TRBD1, though no DNA is available to test this call. The germline gives CDR1 SGDLS, CDR2 YYNGEE. CDR3 size: 20 residues. This CDR3 is CASSVEGSEWGLHGYNEQFF. Full variable domain (missing parts from reference TRBV9 and TRBJ2-1): DSGVTQTPKHLITATGQRVTLRCSPRSGDLSVYWYQQSLDQGLQFLIQYYNGEERAKGNILERFSAQQFPDLHSELNLSSLELGDSALYFCASSVEGSEWGLHGYNEQFFGPGTRLTVL.

The V and J genes are TRBV24-1 and TRBJ2-1; TCRdb's D gene call, TRBD2, goes unchecked for lack of DNA. The CDR3 contains 16 residues. Germline V gives CDR1 KGHDR, CDR2 SFDVKD. The CDR3 protein is CATSNNLAGDRNEQFF.

The genes are TRBV5-1 and TRBJ2-7; the D gene TCRdb calls, TRBD2, cannot be checked with no DNA. Germline V CDR1 and CDR2: SGHRS, YFSETQ. This CDR3 is 14 amino acids long. CDR3 loop: CASSPRRAQYEQYF.

This chain uses TRBV29-1 with TRBJ2-3; the D gene TCRdb calls, TRBD2, cannot be checked with no DNA. Germline V CDR1 and CDR2: SQVTM, ANQGSEA. The CDR3 is made up of 12 amino acids. The CDR3 is CSVGGRGDTQYF.

The chain couples TRBV20-1 to TRBJ1-2. Per the germline V gene, CDR1 is DFQATT and CDR2 is SNEGSKA (reference sequence). The CDR3 has 12 residues. CDR3 residues: CSARTVNYGYTF.

The chain recombines TRBV20-1 with TRBJ2-7; TCRdb returns TRBD2, unconfirmable since there is no DNA. The CDR3 is made up of 14 amino acids. CDR1 and CDR2 from the germline V gene are DFQATT and SNEGSKA (reference sequence). The CDR3 reads CSARSLREGLEQYF.

The chain employs TRBV29-1 and TRBJ2-1; TCRdb gives TRBD1 as the D gene, but with no DNA this cannot be confirmed. The CDR3 extends over 15 amino acids. Germline lookup yields CDR1 SQVTM and CDR2 ANQGSEA. The CDR3 sequence is CSVQWGQGVYNEQFF.

V is TRBV3-1 and J is TRBJ2-5. The CDR3 extends over 14 amino acids. Germline-derived CDR1 and CDR2 are LGHDT and YNNKEL (reference sequence). CDR3 loop: CASSQDTVKQTQYF.

The chain joins TRBV10-3 to TRBJ2-5; TCRdb's D call, TRBD1, is unchecked because there is no DNA. The CDR3 totals 12 residues. Germline values: CDR1 ENHRY, CDR2 SYGVKD. The CDR3: CAIGGTQETQYF.

The chain joins TRBV28 to TRBJ2-5; TCRdb's D gene call, TRBD1, goes unchecked for lack of DNA. The CDR3 spans 15 residues. Per the germline V gene, CDR1 is MDHEN and CDR2 is SYDVKM. CDR3 region: CASSSPGTDQETQYF.

The V and J genes are TRBV9 and TRBJ2-5; no DNA is available, so the TRBD2 call from TCRdb remains unchecked. Germline V gene sequence: CDR1 SGDLS, CDR2 YYNGEE. This CDR3 comprises 18 residues. The CDR3 loop reads CASSLSGTSGIGQETQYF.

This rearrangement joins TRBV20-1 to TRBJ1-1; absent DNA, TCRdb's TRBD1 call cannot be checked. This CDR3 has 15 residues. CDR1 and CDR2 from the germline V gene are DFQATT and SNEGSKA (reference sequence). The chain's CDR3 is CSARDRRQPNTEAFF.

The gene calls are TRBV11-2 and TRBJ2-3; the TCRdb call, TRBD2, lacks DNA for checking. The CDR3 is 18 amino acids. Germline V CDR1 and CDR2: SGHAT, FQNNGV. The CDR3: CASSSMTGGLAGAATQYF. The full variable domain, with the rest looked up from reference TRBV11-2 and TRBJ2-3, is EAGVAQSPRYKIIEKRQSVAFWCNPISGHATLYWYQQILGQGPKLLIQFQNNGVVDDSQLPKDRFSAERLKGVDSTLKIQPAKLEDSAVYLCASSSMTGGLAGAATQYFGPGTRLTVL.

The chain links TRBV29-1 to TRBJ1-1; TCRdb picks TRBD1, but there is no DNA to check that call. The CDR3 is 15 residues long. Per germline, CDR1 SQVTM and CDR2 ANQGSEA. The CDR3 loop is CSVERGAVESTEAFF.

The chain is built from TRBV5-1 and TRBJ2-3; there is no DNA to check the TCRdb D call of TRBD1. This CDR3 contains 14 residues. Germline CDR1 reads SGHRS; CDR2 reads YFSETQ. This CDR3 is CASSGQGNTDTQYF.

CDR3 sequence reads: CSASQGAITNTEAFF. The chain carries TRBV20-1 and TRBJ1-1; TCRdb indicates TRBD1, and absent DNA this call remains unverified. There are 15 residues in the CDR3. Per the germline V gene, CDR1 is DFQATT and CDR2 is SNEGSKA (reference sequence).

The chain uses TRBV5-5 and TRBJ2-7; the TCRdb call, TRBD2, lacks DNA for checking. This CDR3 region has 15 residues. The germline CDR1 and CDR2 sequences are SGHKS and YYEKEE (reference sequence). Here the CDR3 reads CASSPSRQRSYEQYF.

The V and J genes are TRBV7-9 and TRBJ2-7; as DNA is missing, the TRBD2 call by TCRdb cannot be tested. CDR3 length equals 15 residues. The germline V gene has CDR1 SEHNR and CDR2 FQNEAQ (reference sequence). The CDR3 loop is CASSLSRAPNTGQYF.

The chain has TRBV11-2 and TRBJ1-2. Looked up from germline, CDR1 is SGHAT and CDR2 is FQNNGV. The length of the CDR3 is 13 residues. CDR3 amino acids: CASSLDSSYGYTF.

J is TRBJ2-3 and V is TRBV14. Looked up from germline, CDR1 is SGHDN and CDR2 is FVKESK. This CDR3 has 16 amino acids. The CDR3 region is CASTHTDSDSTDTQYF. Drawing the rest from reference TRBV14 and TRBJ2-3, the complete variable domain is EAGVTQFPSHSVIEKGQTVTLRCDPISGHDNLYWYRRVMGKEIKFLLHFVKESKQDESGMPNNRFLAERTGGTYSTLKVQPAELEDSGVYFCASTHTDSDSTDTQYFGPGTRLTVL.